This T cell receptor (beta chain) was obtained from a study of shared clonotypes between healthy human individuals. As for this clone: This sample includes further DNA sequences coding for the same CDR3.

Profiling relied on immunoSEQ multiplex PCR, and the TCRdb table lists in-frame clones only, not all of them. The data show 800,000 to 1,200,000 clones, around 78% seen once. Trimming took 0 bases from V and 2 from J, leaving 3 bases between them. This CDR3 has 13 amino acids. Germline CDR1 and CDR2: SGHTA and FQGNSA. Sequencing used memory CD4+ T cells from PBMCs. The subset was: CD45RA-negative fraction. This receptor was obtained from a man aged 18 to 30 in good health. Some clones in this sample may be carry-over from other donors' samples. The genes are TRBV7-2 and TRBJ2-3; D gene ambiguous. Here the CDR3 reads CASSLASTDTQYF. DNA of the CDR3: TGTGCCAGCAGCTTAGCCTCCACAGATACGCAGTATTTT.